This entry lists 18 T cell receptor beta chains sequenced from one sample in a study of T cell responses to AZD1222 COVID-19 vaccine. Profiled with immunoSEQ multiplex PCR; TCRdb holds only in-frame clones, not every one. The sample holds 120,000 or so clones; 88% are singletons and the top ten take under 9.5%. The sequencing used peripheral blood, collected on day 0 of AZD1222 vaccination. Receptors originate from an adult in good health.

The CDR3 reads CASIQGRAGELFF. For the CDR3, the DNA is TGTGCCAGTATTCAGGGTAGGGCCGGGGAGCTGTTTTTT. J is TRBJ2-2 and V is TRBV19; weak D call: TRBD1 (5 bases). The germline V gene has CDR1 LNHDA and CDR2 SQIVND (reference sequence). The V end was cut by 7 bases, the J end by 6 bases, with 12 bases between. The CDR3 loop spans 13 amino acids. The entire variable domain, with the rest obtained from reference TRBV19 and TRBJ2-2, is as follows: DGGITQSPKYLFRKEGQNVTLSCEQNLNHDAMYWYRQDPGQGLRLIYYSQIVNDFQKGDIAEGYSVSREKKESFPLTVTSAQKNPTAFYLCASIQGRAGELFFGEGSRLTVL.

This clone was detected only once. The rearrangement joins TRBV7-3 to TRBJ2-3; 12 nucleotides align to TRBD2. V lost 6 bases, J lost 6 bases, and 16 bases stayed unmatched. Germline CDR1 is SGHTA and CDR2 is FQGTGA. CDR3 length equals 18 residues. The CDR3 bases are TGTGCCAGCAGTCAACTCCCACTAGCGGGGGGAGGTAGGGATACGCAGTATTTT. Amino acids: CASSQLPLAGGGRDTQYF.

The V and J genes are TRBV9 and TRBJ2-2; 8 bases line up with TRBD1. The CDR3 covers 14 residues. The trim removed 5 bases at V and 4 bases at J, leaving 4 bases unmatched. Germline CDR1 reads SGDLS; CDR2 reads YYNGEE. CDR3 nucleotide sequence: TGTGCCAGCAGGGGGACAGGAGGCACCGGGGAGCTGTTTTTT. Its translation is CASRGTGGTGELFF.

This sequence joins TRBV24-1 and TRBJ2-2, with 9 positions matching TRBD1. The CDR3 contains 15 residues. Germline CDR1 reads KGHDR; CDR2 reads SFDVKD. The trim removed 7 bases at V and 3 bases at J, leaving 5 bases unmatched. CDR3 sequence (DNA): TGTGCCACCAGGCCGGGACAGGGATACACCGGGGAGCTGTTTTTT. This gives the protein CATRPGQGYTGELFF.

Only a few counts were recorded for this clone. The V gene is TRBV5-4, the J gene TRBJ2-3; D is uncertain. V was clipped by 1 base and J by 0 bases, with 9 bases between them. Germline V gene data show CDR1 as SGHNT and CDR2 as YYREEE (reference sequence). The CDR3 length is 15 residues. The CDR3 DNA is TGTGCCAGCAGCTTGAACCCAGTTAGCACAGATACGCAGTATTTT. This codes for CASSLNPVSTDTQYF.

Only a few counts were recorded for this clone. V and J are TRBV7-2 and TRBJ2-7; no firm D call. Germline loops: CDR1 SGHTA, CDR2 FQGNSA. This CDR3 has 12 residues. V was clipped by 1 base and J by 7 bases, with 8 bases between them. The CDR3, as DNA: TGTGCCAGCAGCTTAGGTCTGGTAGAGCAGTACTTC. Its translation: CASSLGLVEQYF.

This clone has only a few counts. This chain links TRBV29-1 with TRBJ2-7; the D gene is possibly TRBD2 (5 bases). Per the germline V gene, CDR1 is SQVTM and CDR2 is ANQGSEA. This CDR3 comprises 16 residues. Trimming left V 2 bases short and J 0 bases short, with 17 bases between. The CDR3 protein is CSVELSSGYSSYEQYF. CDR3 DNA sequence: TGCAGCGTTGAATTGAGCTCGGGGTACAGCTCCTACGAGCAGTACTTC.

This sequence joins TRBV7-2 and TRBJ2-1, with D possibly TRBD1 on 6 matching bases. The CDR3 extends over 15 amino acids. V was pared by 4 bases and J by 2 bases, with 12 bases between. Germline values: CDR1 SGHTA, CDR2 FQGNSA. The CDR3: CASSSRTDTYNEQFF. CDR3 nucleotides: TGTGCCAGCAGCTCGCGGACAGACACCTACAATGAGCAGTTCTTC.

The chain recombines TRBV27 with TRBJ1-3, with a weak D call TRBD1 (5 bases). Germline CDR1 MNHEY, CDR2 SMNVEV (reference sequence). This CDR3 is built from 20 residues. V was shortened by 4 bases and J by 2 bases, with 27 bases between the two germline ends. The chain's CDR3 is CASSSRPGLRGSATGNTIYF. CDR3 nucleotide sequence: TGTGCCAGCAGTTCAAGGCCCGGACTTAGGGGATCCGCAACTGGAAACACCATATATTTT.

The rearrangement links TRBV2 to TRBJ2-3; the match to TRBD1 covers 7 bases. Germline CDR1 is SNHLY and CDR2 is FYNNEI. After removal of 4 bases from V and 5 bases from J, the junction contained 6 bases not matched to a gene. This CDR3 has 14 residues. For the CDR3, the DNA is TGTGCCAGCAGTGCTGACAGGGTGAGAGATACGCAGTATTTT. Its translation: CASSADRVRDTQYF.

The chain combines TRBV10-1 with TRBJ2-7; 10 nucleotides align to TRBD1. The CDR3 runs to 15 residues. V lost 6 bases and J lost 5; bases outside the gene matches: 10. Per germline, CDR1 WNHNN and CDR2 SYGVQD (reference sequence). CDR3 nucleotide sequence: TGCGCCAGCAGCCCGGGACAGGGGTTTATCGACGAGCAGTACTTC. It yields the protein CASSPGQGFIDEQYF.

The rearrangement uses TRBV20-1 and TRBJ2-1; 9 nucleotides match TRBD2. The CDR3 is made up of 14 amino acids. CDR1 is DFQATT, CDR2 SNEGSKA, per germline (reference sequence). V lost 3 bases to trimming and J lost 5 bases; unmatched junction nucleotides: 5. The CDR3 spells CSASLIAGDNEQFF. CDR3 DNA: TGCAGTGCTAGTCTCATAGCGGGGGACAATGAGCAGTTCTTC.

The chain links TRBV7-9 to TRBJ2-7; D is undetermined. With 4 bases removed from V and 0 bases from J, the gap between germline ends came to 10 bases. The CDR3 covers 14 residues. The germline gives CDR1 SEHNR, CDR2 FQNEAQ (reference sequence). The CDR3 DNA reads as TGTGCCAGCAGCTCCACCGTTTACTCCTACGAGCAGTACTTC. It specifies CASSSTVYSYEQYF.

The chain has TRBV11-2 and TRBJ2-7, with 9 bases fitting TRBD2. Germline trimming cut 5 bases from V and 2 bases from J; bases unmatched to any gene: 7. The CDR3 is made up of 15 amino acids. Germline V gene data show CDR1 as SGHAT and CDR2 as FQNNGV. The CDR3: CASSPGSGRTYEQYF. In nucleotides, the CDR3 is TGTGCCAGCAGCCCCGGTAGCGGGAGAACCTACGAGCAGTACTTC.

This clone was observed once. The J gene is TRBJ1-2, the V gene TRBV10-2, with D possibly being TRBD1 (5 bases). Trimming took off 3 bases at V and 4 bases at J, with 15 bases between the two ends. CDR1 is WSHSY and CDR2 is SAAADI in the germline V gene. The CDR3 spans 15 residues. CDR3 sequence: CASSDRDLGSYGYTF. The CDR3 DNA is TGCGCCAGCAGTGACAGGGACCTGGGGAGCTATGGCTACACCTTC.

The chain uses TRBV19 and TRBJ1-3; TRBD1 matches 7 bases. Trimming took 3 bases from V and 0 from J; bases not matched to a gene: 2. Germline V gene data show CDR1 as LNHDA and CDR2 as SQIVND (reference sequence). The CDR3 has 15 residues. CDR3 DNA: TGTGCCAGTAGTATGGGACAGAACTCTGGAAACACCATATATTTT. The encoded protein is CASSMGQNSGNTIYF.

This clone has just one count. This chain connects TRBV30 to TRBJ2-5, with TRBD2 matching 10 bases. The CDR3 totals 14 residues. Germline loops: CDR1 GTSNPN, CDR2 SVGIG (reference sequence). The V and J ends lost 7 bases and 2 bases, in that order; junction bases with no gene match: 7. CDR3 residues: CAYTMTSGQETQYF. The CDR3 DNA reads as TGTGCCTACACAATGACTAGCGGGCAAGAGACCCAGTACTTC.

CDR3 in amino acids: CASSQGVSSGANVLTF. The CDR3 bases are TGCGCCAGCAGCCAGGGGGTGTCCTCTGGGGCCAACGTCCTGACTTTC. The chain carries TRBV4-3 and TRBJ2-6; the D call may be TRBD1 or TRBD2 (5 bases each). This CDR3 region has 16 residues. Germline V lookup: CDR1 LGHNA, CDR2 YSLEER. V dropped 3 bases and J dropped 0 bases, with 9 bases sitting between them.